Listed here are 29 T cell receptor beta chains from one sample, sequenced in a study of cytomegalovirus exposure and HLA in healthy donors. Assay used: immunoSEQ multiplex PCR; TCRdb lists only in-frame clones, some missing. This repertoire shows under 200,000 clones, around 96% found once; its top ten account for 0.8% to 1%. Material: PBMCs. These receptors originate from a woman aged 18-35 years in good health and CMV-seronegative.

The gene calls are TRBV7-8 and TRBJ1-2, with a weak D call TRBD1 (6 bases). Germline-derived CDR1 and CDR2 are SGHVS and FQNEAQ. The V end lost 1 base, the J end lost 4 bases, and 7 bases lay between the germline ends. The length of the CDR3 is 13 residues. The CDR3 is CASSLGTAYGYTF. CDR3 bases: TGTGCCAGCAGCTTAGGGACAGCCTATGGCTACACCTTC.

V gene TRBV19 combines with J gene TRBJ1-2, with 8 bases matching TRBD1. Germline CDR1 reads LNHDA; CDR2 reads SQIVND (reference sequence). With 7 bases clipped from V and 2 bases from J, the junction kept 9 bases outside the gene matches. The CDR3 covers 15 residues. The CDR3 spells CASTPPGGINYGYTF. The CDR3 DNA follows: TGTGCCAGTACTCCCCCAGGGGGCATAAACTATGGCTACACCTTC. The whole variable domain, filled in from reference TRBV19 and TRBJ1-2, reads DGGITQSPKYLFRKEGQNVTLSCEQNLNHDAMYWYRQDPGQGLRLIYYSQIVNDFQKGDIAEGYSVSREKKESFPLTVTSAQKNPTAFYLCASTPPGGINYGYTFGSGTRLTVV.

The rearrangement links TRBV4-2 to TRBJ2-3; 8 nucleotides line up with TRBD2. Looked up from germline, CDR1 is LGHNA and CDR2 is YNFKEQ. This CDR3 region has 14 residues. Losses at the gene ends were 5 bases for V and 4 bases for J; bases not matched to a gene: 5. The CDR3 DNA is TGTGCCAGCAGCACCGGGACTAGGGCAGATACGCAGTATTTT. It encodes CASSTGTRADTQYF.

This chain joins TRBV7-2 and TRBJ2-1; 8 bases fit TRBD2. The V segment lost 5 bases and the J segment 4 bases; nucleotides outside the gene matches: 7. CDR1 is SGHTA and CDR2 is FQGNSA in the germline V gene. The CDR3 runs 15 residues. This chain's CDR3 is CASSPTSGDYNEQFF. CDR3 in DNA: TGTGCCAGCAGCCCCACTAGCGGCGATTACAATGAGCAGTTCTTC.

The chain uses TRBV19 and TRBJ2-2; D perhaps matches TRBD1 (6 bases). CDR3 length: 15 amino acids. Trimming left V 10 bases short and J 1 base short, with 16 bases between. Germline values: CDR1 LNHDA, CDR2 SQIVND (reference sequence). The CDR3 coding sequence is TGTGCCACACGACACAGGGAAATGAACACCGGGGAGCTGTTTTTT. It translates to CATRHREMNTGELFF.

This rearrangement joins TRBV5-1 to TRBJ2-2, with 12 bases aligning to TRBD1. The V and J ends lost 1 base and 7 bases, in that order; junction bases with no gene match: 5. CDR3 length: 16 residues. Germline CDR1 is SGHRS and CDR2 is YFSETQ. The CDR3 loop is CASSLSGTGGSGELFF. CDR3 coding DNA: TGCGCCAGCAGCTTGTCGGGGACAGGGGGCAGCGGGGAGCTGTTTTTT.

This chain joins TRBV5-1 and TRBJ2-1, with TRBD2 matching 10 bases. Germline trimming cut 2 bases from V and 2 bases from J; bases unmatched to any gene: 4. This CDR3 is built from 16 residues. Germline lookup yields CDR1 SGHRS and CDR2 YFSETQ. This CDR3 reads CASSFVAGGPYNEQFF. The CDR3 DNA sequence: TGCGCCAGCAGCTTTGTAGCGGGGGGACCCTACAATGAGCAGTTCTTC.

The V call is TRBV5-5, the J call TRBJ1-2; weak D call: TRBD1 (6 bases). Germline V gene sequence: CDR1 SGHKS, CDR2 YYEKEE (reference sequence). The CDR3 loop spans 15 amino acids. Trimming removed 5 bases at V and 4 bases at J, with 18 bases between. The CDR3 here is CASRLSTGWAYGYTF. DNA of the CDR3: TGTGCCAGCAGGTTGAGTACAGGGTGGGCCTATGGCTACACCTTC.

V is TRBV7-2 and J is TRBJ1-2, with 7 positions matching TRBD1. Germline V CDR1 and CDR2: SGHTA, FQGNSA. The CDR3 length is 17 residues. With V trimmed by 6 bases and J by 2 bases, 15 bases remained unmatched. CDR3 region: CASRNRGSTGDNYGYTF. CDR3 nucleotide sequence: TGTGCCAGCAGAAATAGAGGGTCAACAGGGGACAACTATGGCTACACCTTC.

The chain joins TRBV7-9 to TRBJ2-3; the match to TRBD1 covers 7 bases. V lost 5 bases, J lost 1 base, and 9 bases stayed unmatched. The V gene's germline CDR1 is SEHNR and CDR2 FQNEAQ (reference sequence). The CDR3 runs 16 residues. DNA for the CDR3: TGTGCCAGCAGCCCGAGAAGGACAGGAGGCACAGATACGCAGTATTTT. Amino acid sequence: CASSPRRTGGTDTQYF. The full variable domain, rest sourced from reference TRBV7-9 and TRBJ2-3, is DTGVSQNPRHKITKRGQNVTFRCDPISEHNRLYWYRQTLGQGPEFLTYFQNEAQLEKSRLLSDRFSAERPKGSFSTLEIQRTEQGDSAMYLCASSPRRTGGTDTQYFGPGTRLTVL.

The V gene is TRBV7-9, the J gene TRBJ1-2, with 9 positions matching TRBD1. With 8 bases clipped from V and 4 bases from J, the junction kept 8 bases outside the gene matches. CDR1 is SEHNR and CDR2 is FQNEAQ in the germline V gene (reference sequence). The CDR3 runs 14 residues. This CDR3 is CASGIQGASYGYTF. The CDR3 DNA sequence: TGTGCCAGCGGGATACAGGGGGCTTCCTATGGCTACACCTTC.

In this sample, this clone turned up once. V usage is TRBV19 and J usage is TRBJ1-1; 9 bases are a match to TRBD1. V shed 3 bases and J 7 bases; nucleotides not matched to a gene: 9. Looked up from germline, CDR1 is LNHDA and CDR2 is SQIVND (reference sequence). The CDR3 has 15 amino acids. The chain's CDR3 is CASSMRDRVVSEAFF. For the CDR3, the DNA is TGTGCCAGTAGTATGCGGGACAGGGTAGTCAGTGAAGCTTTCTTT.

The V gene is TRBV5-1, the J gene TRBJ2-7; tentative D call: TRBD2 (5 bases). V was cut by 0 bases and J by 6 bases, with 16 bases left in between. The CDR3 runs 15 residues. Looked up from germline, CDR1 is SGHRS and CDR2 is YFSETQ. CDR3 nucleotides: TGCGCCAGCAGCTTGGGGGCTACGCGGGTAGTCGAGCAGTACTTC. Translation: CASSLGATRVVEQYF.

The chain combines TRBV19 with TRBJ2-5; possible D gene TRBD1, 5 bases. This CDR3 is built from 13 residues. CDR1 is LNHDA, CDR2 SQIVND, per germline (reference sequence). Trimming took 5 bases from V and 1 from J, leaving 8 bases between them. The CDR3 DNA reads as TGTGCCAGTAGTGACAGAGTCCAAGAGACCCAGTACTTC. It codes for CASSDRVQETQYF. Combining the CDR3 with reference TRBV19 and TRBJ2-5 gives the whole variable domain DGGITQSPKYLFRKEGQNVTLSCEQNLNHDAMYWYRQDPGQGLRLIYYSQIVNDFQKGDIAEGYSVSREKKESFPLTVTSAQKNPTAFYLCASSDRVQETQYFGPGTRLLVL.

The chain employs TRBV27 and TRBJ2-5; 8 nucleotides match TRBD1. The length of the CDR3 is 14 residues. CDR1 is MNHEY, CDR2 SMNVEV, per germline (reference sequence). Trimming at V came to 4 bases and at J to 3 bases, leaving 4 bases not matched to a gene. The DNA of the CDR3 is TGTGCCAGCAGTTCGGCAGGGGGCAAAGAGACCCAGTACTTC. Its translation: CASSSAGGKETQYF.

The rearrangement uses TRBV4-3 and TRBJ2-3; D is undetermined. The V gene lost 0 bases and the J gene lost 0 bases, with 4 bases spanning the gap. The CDR3 has 14 residues. Germline-derived CDR1 and CDR2 are LGHNA and YSLEER. CDR3 in amino acids: CASSQDISTDTQYF. CDR3 coding DNA: TGCGCCAGCAGCCAAGACATCAGCACAGATACGCAGTATTTT.

The gene calls are TRBV10-3 and TRBJ2-3; 14 bases line up with TRBD2. V lost 0 bases to trimming and J lost 1 base; unmatched junction nucleotides: 3. Germline V CDR1 and CDR2: ENHRY, SYGVKD. The CDR3 has 18 amino acids. The CDR3 reads CAISESRTSGGRTDTQYF. CDR3 bases: TGTGCCATCAGTGAGTCCCGGACTAGCGGGGGGCGCACAGATACGCAGTATTTT.

As concerns this clone: At the DNA level, this CDR3 is encoded by other sequences in the same sample as well. The chain links TRBV9 to TRBJ2-5, with TRBD2 as a possible D gene (7 bases). Germline V gives CDR1 SGDLS, CDR2 YYNGEE. Trimming took 2 bases from V and 5 from J, leaving 16 bases between them. This CDR3 has 15 amino acids. CDR3 in DNA: TGTGCCAGCAGCGTGGGATCCGGGGGGCGGGAGACCCAGTACTTC. Translated, it gives CASSVGSGGRETQYF.

The genes are TRBV27 and TRBJ2-7, with 13 bases fitting TRBD2. This CDR3 region has 15 residues. V trimming: 4 bases; J trimming: 6 bases; junction bases outside the gene matches: 6. Germline V gene data show CDR1 as MNHEY and CDR2 as SMNVEV (reference sequence). The CDR3 coding sequence is TGTGCCAGCAGTTCCCCGGGACTAGCGGGGAGCGAGCAGTACTTC. Encoded protein: CASSSPGLAGSEQYF.

The gene calls are TRBV19 and TRBJ2-7; a possible D gene is TRBD2 (7 bases). The CDR3 is 13 residues long. V was cut by 4 bases and J by 7 bases, with 14 bases left in between. Germline CDR1 and CDR2: LNHDA and SQIVND (reference sequence). DNA of the CDR3: TGTGCCAGTAGTAGTCGGACAGCGGGAGAGCAGTACTTC. Its translation: CASSSRTAGEQYF. Filled out from reference TRBV19 and TRBJ2-7, the complete variable domain reads DGGITQSPKYLFRKEGQNVTLSCEQNLNHDAMYWYRQDPGQGLRLIYYSQIVNDFQKGDIAEGYSVSREKKESFPLTVTSAQKNPTAFYLCASSSRTAGEQYFGPGTRLTVT.

In the case of this clone: The junction does not match germline at one end; this may be a read error. V and J are TRBV2 and TRBJ1-1; D might be TRBD1 (5 bases). The CDR3 loop spans 13 amino acids. Germline V gene sequence: CDR1 SNHLY, CDR2 FYNNEI. The CDR3 reads CAGRAGVNTEAFF. CDR3 sequence (DNA): TGTGCCGGCAGGGCGGGGGTTAACACTGAAGCTTTCTTT.

This sequence joins TRBV9 and TRBJ2-2; TRBD1 agrees at 7 bases. The CDR3 loop spans 16 amino acids. Germline V gene data show CDR1 as SGDLS and CDR2 as YYNGEE. With 0 bases clipped from V and 1 base from J, the junction kept 3 bases outside the gene matches. CDR3 protein: CASSVVTGVNTGELFF. DNA for the CDR3: TGTGCCAGCAGCGTAGTTACAGGGGTGAACACCGGGGAGCTGTTTTTT.

This rearrangement joins TRBV30 to TRBJ2-7; a possible D gene is TRBD1 (5 bases). The V gene lost 0 bases and the J gene lost 4 bases, with 10 bases spanning the gap. The CDR3 runs 13 residues. The germline CDR1 and CDR2 sequences are GTSNPN and SVGIG (reference sequence). The CDR3 loop reads CAWSVGQGYEQYF. The CDR3 DNA reads as TGTGCCTGGAGTGTGGGGCAAGGATACGAGCAGTACTTC.

The chain has TRBV5-6 and TRBJ2-7; the D gene is possibly TRBD1 (5 bases). V shed 4 bases and J shed 2 bases, with 13 bases lying between them. The CDR3 is made up of 14 amino acids. CDR1 SGHDT and CDR2 YYEEEE come from the germline V gene. The CDR3 is CASSQDKGTYEQYF. CDR3 coding DNA: TGTGCCAGCAGCCAGGACAAGGGGACCTACGAGCAGTACTTC.

The chain couples TRBV4-3 to TRBJ2-5, with TRBD2 matching 7 bases. V dropped 1 base and J dropped 5; count of bases not matched to a gene: 7. CDR3 length: 15 residues. In germline, CDR1 is LGHNA, CDR2 YSLEER. The CDR3 region is CASSQVRDYGETQYF. DNA of the CDR3: TGCGCCAGCAGCCAAGTCCGGGACTACGGGGAGACCCAGTACTTC.

The genes are TRBV5-6 and TRBJ2-4; tentatively, D is TRBD1 (6 bases). Trimming shortened V by 2 bases and J by 4 bases, and 10 bases separated the two germline ends. This CDR3 comprises 14 residues. CDR1 SGHDT and CDR2 YYEEEE come from the germline V gene. The DNA of the CDR3 is TGTGCCAGCAGCTTTGGGGGCGGGAAAAACATTCAGTACTTC. Translated, it gives CASSFGGGKNIQYF.

This clone was detected only once. V and J are TRBV19 and TRBJ1-2; D perhaps matches TRBD1 (5 bases). Trimming removed 3 bases from V and 5 bases from J, with 16 bases in between. Per the germline V gene, CDR1 is LNHDA and CDR2 is SQIVND (reference sequence). The CDR3 spans 15 residues. The CDR3 region is CASSIGPGGGYGYTF. The DNA for the CDR3 is TGTGCCAGTAGTATCGGACCCGGGGGGGGGTATGGCTACACCTTC.

The chain links TRBV2 to TRBJ2-7, with TRBD1 as a possible D gene (5 bases). Trimming took off 6 bases at V and 1 base at J, with 7 bases between the two ends. Germline V gene lookup returns CDR1 SNHLY and CDR2 FYNNEI. This CDR3 has 12 amino acids. CDR3: CASRRGSYEQYF. In nucleotides, the CDR3 is TGTGCCAGCAGAAGGGGATCCTACGAGCAGTACTTC.

V usage is TRBV4-2 and J usage is TRBJ2-1, with D possibly matching TRBD2 (6 bases). Germline CDR1 reads LGHNA; CDR2 reads YNFKEQ. The CDR3 consists of 14 residues. Deletions cut 0 bases from V and 6 bases from J, with 9 bases between. This CDR3 reads CASSQDGAGNEQFF. DNA of the CDR3: TGTGCCAGCAGCCAAGATGGAGCGGGCAATGAGCAGTTCTTC.